One and the same sample provided the 2 T cell receptor beta chains below, sequenced in a study of TIL therapy for anti-PD-1-resistant metastatic lung cancer. Sequencing used immunoSEQ v3. Only in-frame clones appear in the TCRdb table, and some are missing; sequencing was by immunoSEQ multiplex PCR. The sample lists 20,000 to 25,000 clones, around 79% occurring once. As to time point: pre-treatment sample, taken before nivolumab and TIL therapy. Sequencing used blood, obtained at baseline. These receptors were taken from a person aged 30 to 80 with non-small cell lung cancer.

This clone was picked up one time. The chain links TRBV11-2 to TRBJ2-3, with D tentatively TRBD2 (6 bases). Trimming left V 11 bases short and J 3 bases short, with 24 bases between. There are 16 residues in the CDR3. Germline V CDR1 and CDR2: SGHAT, FQNNGV. CDR3 nucleotides: TGTGCCGGCCAGGGCGGGACCGAAGGGGAAACAGATACGCAGTATTTT. Translating gives CAGQGGTEGETDTQYF.

The CDR3 bases are TGTGCCACCGCCCGGGGGCCTGAGAATCAGCCCCAGCATTTT. Protein: CATARGPENQPQHF. This chain joins TRBV15 and TRBJ1-5, with TRBD1 as a possible D gene (6 bases). V was clipped by 8 bases and J by 4 bases, with 15 bases between them. Germline V gives CDR1 LNHNV, CDR2 YYDKDF (reference sequence). The CDR3 has 14 amino acids.